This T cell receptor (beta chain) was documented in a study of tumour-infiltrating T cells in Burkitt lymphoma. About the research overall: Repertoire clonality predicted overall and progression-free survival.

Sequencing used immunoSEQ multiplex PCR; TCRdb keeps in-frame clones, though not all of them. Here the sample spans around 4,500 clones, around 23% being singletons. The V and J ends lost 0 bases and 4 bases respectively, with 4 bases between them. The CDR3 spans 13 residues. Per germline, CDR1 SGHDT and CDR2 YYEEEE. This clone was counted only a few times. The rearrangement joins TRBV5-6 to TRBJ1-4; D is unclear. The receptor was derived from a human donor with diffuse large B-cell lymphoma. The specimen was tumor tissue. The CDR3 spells CASSLAINEKLFF. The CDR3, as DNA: TGTGCCAGCAGCTTGGCCATTAATGAAAAACTGTTTTTT.